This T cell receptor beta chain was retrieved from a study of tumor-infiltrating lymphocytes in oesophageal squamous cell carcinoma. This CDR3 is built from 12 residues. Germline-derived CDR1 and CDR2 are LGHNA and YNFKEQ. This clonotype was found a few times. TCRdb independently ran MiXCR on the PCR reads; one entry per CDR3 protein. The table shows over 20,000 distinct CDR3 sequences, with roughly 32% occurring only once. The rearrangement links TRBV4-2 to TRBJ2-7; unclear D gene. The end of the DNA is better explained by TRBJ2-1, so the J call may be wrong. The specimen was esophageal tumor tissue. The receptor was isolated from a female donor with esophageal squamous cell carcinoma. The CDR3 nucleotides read TGTGCCAGCAGCCATCGAGACAATGAGCAGTTCTTC. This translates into CASSHRDNEQFF.